Following are 18 T cell receptor beta chains from one sample sequenced in a study of blood T cell repertoires in COVID-19. Profiling relied on immunoSEQ multiplex PCR, and the TCRdb table lists in-frame clones only, not all of them. The repertoire has some 460,000 clones, around 89% of them found once; the top ten carry 4.3%. Sequenced material: peripheral blood. Receptor source: a young woman with acute or convalescent COVID-19.

The chain links TRBV6-1 to TRBJ2-5; 12 nucleotides match TRBD2. Trimming cost V 1 base and J 4 bases; bases outside gene matches: 7. There are 17 residues in the CDR3. Per the germline V gene, CDR1 is MNHNS and CDR2 is SASEGT. The chain's CDR3 is CASSEVGRTSGAETQYF. DNA of the CDR3: TGTGCCAGCAGTGAAGTCGGGCGGACTAGCGGGGCAGAGACCCAGTACTTC.

The chain carries TRBV11-3 and TRBJ2-1; 7 bases agree with TRBD2. V was clipped by 3 bases and J by 7 bases; unmatched bases: 3. This CDR3 has 13 amino acids. Germline lookup yields CDR1 SGHNT and CDR2 YENEEA. The DNA for the CDR3 is TGTGCCAGCAGCTTTCCGGGGGGAAATGAGCAGTTCTTC. This sequence encodes CASSFPGGNEQFF.

The CDR3: CAWSPSLAVYEQYF. DNA for the CDR3: TGTGCCTGGAGCCCTAGCCTAGCGGTTTACGAGCAGTACTTC. The chain has TRBV30 and TRBJ2-7, with TRBD2 matching 7 bases. The germline CDR1 and CDR2 sequences are GTSNPN and SVGIG (reference sequence). The CDR3 is made up of 14 amino acids. Trimming at V came to 3 bases and at J to 4 bases, leaving 9 bases not matched to a gene.

This clone came up once. The chain is built from TRBV10-2 and TRBJ2-2, with 9 bases aligning to TRBD1. Germline assignment: CDR1 WSHSY and CDR2 SAAADI. The CDR3 covers 17 residues. V lost 4 bases, J lost 5 bases, and 11 bases stayed unmatched. CDR3 in DNA: TGCGCCAGCAGTGTTGAGGGACAGGGTATGGGAACCGGGGAGCTGTTTTTT. This codes for CASSVEGQGMGTGELFF.

This clone was seen a single time. The chain has TRBV3-1 (or the pseudogene TRBV3-2) and TRBJ2-2; tentatively, D is TRBD1 (5 bases). The CDR3 covers 16 residues. Trimming removed 0 bases at V and 2 bases at J, with 10 bases between. The germline V gene has CDR1 LGHDT and CDR2 YNNKEL (reference sequence). CDR3 loop: CASSQDRVGNTGELFF. The CDR3 coding sequence is TGTGCCAGCAGCCAAGACAGGGTGGGTAACACCGGGGAGCTGTTTTTT.

This chain joins TRBV28 and TRBJ1-4; D remains ambiguous. The CDR3 covers 15 residues. Trimming stripped 2 bases from V and 3 bases from J, with 10 bases between. CDR1 is MDHEN, CDR2 SYDVKM, per germline. This CDR3 is CASSLHQSPNEKLFF. As DNA, the CDR3 is TGTGCCAGCAGTTTACACCAGTCCCCTAATGAAAAACTGTTTTTT.

Comments on this clone: The sample has other DNA sequences that encode this CDR3 too. The chain links TRBV30 to TRBJ1-5, with D unresolved. Trimming pared 4 bases from V and 4 bases from J, leaving 11 bases between. Germline assignment: CDR1 GTSNPN and CDR2 SVGIG (reference sequence). The CDR3 totals 13 residues. CDR3 bases: TGTGCCTGGAACCTAGGAGGGAATCAGCCCCAGCATTTT. It translates to CAWNLGGNQPQHF.

J is TRBJ2-2 and V is TRBV9; possibly TRBD1 for D (6 bases). The germline CDR1 and CDR2 sequences are SGDLS and YYNGEE. V was pared by 5 bases and J by 5 bases, with 10 bases between. The CDR3 is 13 amino acids. The CDR3 is CASSNRVTGELFF. Written as DNA, the CDR3 is TGTGCCAGCAGTAACAGGGTAACCGGGGAGCTGTTTTTT. The full variable domain, with the rest looked up from reference TRBV9 and TRBJ2-2, is DSGVTQTPKHLITATGQRVTLRCSPRSGDLSVYWYQQSLDQGLQFLIQYYNGEERAKGNILERFSAQQFPDLHSELNLSSLELGDSALYFCASSNRVTGELFFGEGSRLTVL.

The gene calls are TRBV5-1 and TRBJ2-3, with a possible D match to TRBD1 (6 bases). The CDR3 contains 14 residues. CDR1 is SGHRS and CDR2 is YFSETQ in the germline V gene. Trimming took off 2 bases at V and 1 base at J, with 8 bases between the two ends. The CDR3 bases are TGCGCCAGCAGCTTACAGGGAGGCACAGATACGCAGTATTTT. This translates into CASSLQGGTDTQYF.

The chain's CDR3 is CASSRLREVEQYF. CDR3 nucleotide sequence: TGTGCCAGCTCAAGGTTGAGGGAGGTCGAGCAGTACTTC. V is TRBV18 and J is TRBJ2-7; a weak D match, TRBD2 (6 bases). The CDR3 is 13 amino acids. V dropped 5 bases and J dropped 6 bases, with 14 bases sitting between them. Germline V gene data show CDR1 as KGHSH and CDR2 as LQKENI. Full variable domain (remainder filled in from reference TRBV18 and TRBJ2-7): NAGVMQNPRHLVRRRGQEARLRCSPMKGHSHVYWYRQLPEEGLKFMVYLQKENIIDESGMPKERFSAEFPKEGPSILRIQQVVRGDSAAYFCASSRLREVEQYFGPGTRLTVT.

The chain links TRBV25-1 to TRBJ1-1; D call uncertain. Trimming pared 6 bases from V and 4 bases from J, leaving 12 bases between. The germline V gene has CDR1 MGHDK and CDR2 SYGVNS. The CDR3 totals 13 residues. The CDR3 DNA reads as TGTGCCAGCAGGATGAGGGAGAGCACTGAAGCTTTCTTT. Protein: CASRMRESTEAFF.

The chain couples TRBV11-2 to TRBJ2-2; D gene ambiguous. Germline CDR1 and CDR2: SGHAT and FQNNGV. The CDR3 extends over 12 amino acids. The ends were cut back, 3 bases at V and 6 bases at J, with 5 bases in the middle. The CDR3, as DNA: TGTGCCAGCAGCTTTAGCCCCGGGGAGCTGTTTTTT. This translates into CASSFSPGELFF.

This sequence joins TRBV3-1 (or the pseudogene TRBV3-2) and TRBJ1-6; the D is unclear. The germline CDR1 and CDR2 sequences are LGHDT and YNNKEL (reference sequence). The germline V and J ends were trimmed by 4 bases and 10 bases, with 20 bases remaining between them. The CDR3 runs 16 residues. The CDR3 nucleotides are TGTGCCAGCAGCCTCGGTACTTGGAGTCCATACTCACCCCTCCACTTT. Amino acids: CASSLGTWSPYSPLHF.

The chain couples TRBV14 to TRBJ2-3, with 7 bases fitting TRBD2. Germline V gives CDR1 SGHDN, CDR2 FVKESK. The trim removed 4 bases at V and 4 bases at J, leaving 8 bases unmatched. The CDR3 has 15 residues. The CDR3 loop reads CASSPWGGSADTQYF. The CDR3 coding sequence is TGTGCCAGCAGCCCTTGGGGGGGATCGGCAGATACGCAGTATTTT.

V gene TRBV3-1 (or the pseudogene TRBV3-2) combines with J gene TRBJ2-2; 9 nucleotides match TRBD1. J was trimmed by 5 bases and V by 5 bases; bases with no gene match: 6. The length of the CDR3 is 15 residues. Germline V lookup: CDR1 LGHDT, CDR2 YNNKEL (reference sequence). CDR3 coding DNA: TGTGCCAGCAGCTCGCGACAGGGGGGGACCGGGGAGCTGTTTTTT. Amino acid sequence: CASSSRQGGTGELFF.

The CDR3 loop is CASSLPGQPNTGELFF. DNA for the CDR3: TGTGCCAGCAGCCTCCCGGGACAGCCGAACACCGGGGAGCTGTTTTTT. The chain carries TRBV21-1 and TRBJ2-2; TRBD1 was called by the table and not checked on the DNA. TRBV21-1 is deemed a pseudogene. The CDR3 contains 16 residues.

The V gene is TRBV28, the J gene TRBJ1-2; perhaps TRBD1 as D (5 bases). Germline-derived CDR1 and CDR2 are MDHEN and SYDVKM. The CDR3 spans 11 residues. V lost 7 bases, J lost 7 bases, and 10 bases lay in between. The chain's CDR3 is CASTKGFGYTF. CDR3 in DNA: TGTGCCAGCACCAAGGGGTTTGGCTACACCTTC.

This clone has a handful of counts. The chain is built from TRBV6-5 and TRBJ2-2; the D is unclear. The CDR3 spans 15 residues. Germline CDR1 and CDR2: MNHEY and SVGAGI. V lost 5 bases to trimming and J lost 0 bases, with 10 bases between them. The CDR3 here is CASSRLVPNTGELFF. The CDR3 bases are TGTGCCAGCAGTCGACTGGTCCCGAACACCGGGGAGCTGTTTTTT.